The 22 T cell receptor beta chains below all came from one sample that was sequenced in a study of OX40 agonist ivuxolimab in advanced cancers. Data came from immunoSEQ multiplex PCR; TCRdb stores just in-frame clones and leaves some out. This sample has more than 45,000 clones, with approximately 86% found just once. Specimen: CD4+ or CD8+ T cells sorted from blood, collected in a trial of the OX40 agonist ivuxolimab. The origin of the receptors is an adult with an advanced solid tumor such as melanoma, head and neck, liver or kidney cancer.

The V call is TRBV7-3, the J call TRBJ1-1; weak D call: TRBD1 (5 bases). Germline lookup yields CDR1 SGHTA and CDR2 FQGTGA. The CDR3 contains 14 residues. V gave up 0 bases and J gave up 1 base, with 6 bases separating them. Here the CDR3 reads CASSLTGANTEAFF. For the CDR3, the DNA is TGTGCCAGCAGCTTAACTGGGGCGAACACTGAAGCTTTCTTT.

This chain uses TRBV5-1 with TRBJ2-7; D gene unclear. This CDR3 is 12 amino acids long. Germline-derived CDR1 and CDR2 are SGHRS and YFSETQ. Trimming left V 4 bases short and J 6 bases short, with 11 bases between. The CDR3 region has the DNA TGCGCCAGCAGCCCCTCCGATCGCGAGCAGTACTTC. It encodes CASSPSDREQYF.

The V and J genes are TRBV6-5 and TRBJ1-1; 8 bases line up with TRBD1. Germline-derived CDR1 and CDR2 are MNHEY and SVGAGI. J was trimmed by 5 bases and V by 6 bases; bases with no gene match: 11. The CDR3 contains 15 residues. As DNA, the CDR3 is TGTGCCAGCAGGACTATACAGGGGGGGATAACTGAAGCTTTCTTT. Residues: CASRTIQGGITEAFF.

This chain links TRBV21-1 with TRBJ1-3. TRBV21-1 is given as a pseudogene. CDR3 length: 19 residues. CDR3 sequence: CASTATGAGRWFSGNTIYF. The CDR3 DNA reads TGTGCCAGCACCGCGACCGGGGCAGGGAGGTGGTTCTCTGGAAACACCATATATTTT.

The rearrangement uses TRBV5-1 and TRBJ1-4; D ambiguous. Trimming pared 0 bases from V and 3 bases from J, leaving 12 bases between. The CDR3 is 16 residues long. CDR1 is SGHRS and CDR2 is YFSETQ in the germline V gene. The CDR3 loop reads CASSLVLRGANEKLFF. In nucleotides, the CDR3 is TGCGCCAGCAGCTTGGTTCTCCGGGGAGCTAATGAAAAACTGTTTTTT. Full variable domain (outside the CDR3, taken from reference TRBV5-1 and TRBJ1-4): KAGVTQTPRYLIKTRGQQVTLSCSPISGHRSVSWYQQTPGQGLQFLFEYFSETQRNKGNFPGRFSGRQFSNSRSEMNVSTLELGDSALYLCASSLVLRGANEKLFFGSGTQLSVL.

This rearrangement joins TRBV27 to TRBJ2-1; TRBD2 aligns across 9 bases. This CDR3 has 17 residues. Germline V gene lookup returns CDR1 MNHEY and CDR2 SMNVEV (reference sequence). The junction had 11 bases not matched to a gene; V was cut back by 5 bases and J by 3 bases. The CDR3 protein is CASSTTRASGDYNEQFF. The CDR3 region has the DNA TGTGCCAGCAGTACCACCCGAGCTAGCGGGGACTACAATGAGCAGTTCTTC.

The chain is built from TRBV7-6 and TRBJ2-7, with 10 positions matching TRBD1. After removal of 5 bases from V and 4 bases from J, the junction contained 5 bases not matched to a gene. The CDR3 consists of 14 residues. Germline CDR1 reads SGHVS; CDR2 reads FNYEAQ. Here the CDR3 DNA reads TGTGCCAGCAGCGGGGACAGGGGTGCGTACGAGCAGTACTTC. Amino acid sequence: CASSGDRGAYEQYF.

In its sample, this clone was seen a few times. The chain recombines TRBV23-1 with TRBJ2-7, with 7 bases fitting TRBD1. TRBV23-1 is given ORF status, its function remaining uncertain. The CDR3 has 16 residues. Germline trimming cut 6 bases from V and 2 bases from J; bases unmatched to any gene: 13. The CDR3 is CASSPTQAGGAYEQYF. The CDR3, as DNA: TGCGCCAGCAGCCCGACTCAGGCAGGGGGTGCCTACGAGCAGTACTTC.

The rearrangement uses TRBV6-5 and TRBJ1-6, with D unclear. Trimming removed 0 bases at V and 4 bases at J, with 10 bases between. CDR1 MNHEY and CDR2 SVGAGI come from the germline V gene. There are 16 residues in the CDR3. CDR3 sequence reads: CASSYSPVGYNSPLHF. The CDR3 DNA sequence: TGTGCCAGCAGTTACTCGCCTGTAGGGTATAATTCACCCCTCCACTTT.

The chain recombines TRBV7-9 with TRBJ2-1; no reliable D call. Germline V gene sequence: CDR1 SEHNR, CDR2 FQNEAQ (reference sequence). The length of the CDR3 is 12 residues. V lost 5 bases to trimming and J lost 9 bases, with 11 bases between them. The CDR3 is CASSLRAVEQFF. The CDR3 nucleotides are TGTGCCAGCAGCCTCCGGGCGGTTGAGCAGTTCTTC.

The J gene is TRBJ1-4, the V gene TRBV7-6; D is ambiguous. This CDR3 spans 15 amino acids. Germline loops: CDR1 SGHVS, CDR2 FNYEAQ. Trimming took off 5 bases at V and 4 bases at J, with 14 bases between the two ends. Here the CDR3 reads CASSLTLQVNEKLFF. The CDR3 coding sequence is TGTGCCAGCAGCCTCACCTTGCAAGTTAATGAAAAACTGTTTTTT.

For the CDR3, the DNA is TGCGCCAGCAGCTTGTACAGCCAAGAGACCCAGTACTTC. Amino acid sequence: CASSLYSQETQYF. The chain carries TRBV5-1 and TRBJ2-5; D unresolved. Looked up from germline, CDR1 is SGHRS and CDR2 is YFSETQ. V gave up 1 base and J gave up 1 base, with 5 bases separating them. The CDR3 loop spans 13 amino acids.

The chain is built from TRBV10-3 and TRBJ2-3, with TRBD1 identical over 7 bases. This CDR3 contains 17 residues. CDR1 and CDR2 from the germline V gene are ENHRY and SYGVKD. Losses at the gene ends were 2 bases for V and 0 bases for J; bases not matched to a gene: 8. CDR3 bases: TGTGCCATCAGTGAGGCCTACAGGGGATCTAGCACAGATACGCAGTATTTT. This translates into CAISEAYRGSSTDTQYF.

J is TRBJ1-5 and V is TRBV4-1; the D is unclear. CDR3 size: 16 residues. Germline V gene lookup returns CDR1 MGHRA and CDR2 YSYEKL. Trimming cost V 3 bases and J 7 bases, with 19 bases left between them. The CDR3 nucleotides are TGCGCCAGCAGCCAGGTTGCAGGAAACTCGCTCCAGCCCCAGCATTTT. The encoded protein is CASSQVAGNSLQPQHF.

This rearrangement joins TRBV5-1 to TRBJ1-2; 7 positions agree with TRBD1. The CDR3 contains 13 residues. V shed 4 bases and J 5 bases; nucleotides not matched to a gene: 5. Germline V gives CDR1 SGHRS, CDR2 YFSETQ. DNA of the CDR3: TGCGCCAGCAGCCCACGGACAGGTTATGGCTACACCTTC. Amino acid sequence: CASSPRTGYGYTF.

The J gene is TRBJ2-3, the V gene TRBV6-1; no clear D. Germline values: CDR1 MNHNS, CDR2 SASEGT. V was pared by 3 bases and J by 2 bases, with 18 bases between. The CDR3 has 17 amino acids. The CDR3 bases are TGTGCCAGCAGTGATTCGATGCGGCCTAAAATCACAGATACGCAGTATTTT. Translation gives CASSDSMRPKITDTQYF.

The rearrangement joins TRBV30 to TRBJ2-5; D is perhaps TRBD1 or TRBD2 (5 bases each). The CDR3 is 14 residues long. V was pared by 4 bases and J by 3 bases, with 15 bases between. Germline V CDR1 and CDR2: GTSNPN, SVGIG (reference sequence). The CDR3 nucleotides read TGTGCCTGGACTCCCCCCGGGGCAGAAGAGACCCAGTACTTC. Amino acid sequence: CAWTPPGAEETQYF.

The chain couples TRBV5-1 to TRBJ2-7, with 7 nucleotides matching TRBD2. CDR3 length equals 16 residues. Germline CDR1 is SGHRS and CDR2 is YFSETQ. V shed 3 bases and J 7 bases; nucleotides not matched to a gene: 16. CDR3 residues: CASSSTGGGTSYEQYF. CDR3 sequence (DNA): TGCGCCAGCAGCTCAACGGGAGGCGGCACTTCGTATGAGCAGTACTTC.

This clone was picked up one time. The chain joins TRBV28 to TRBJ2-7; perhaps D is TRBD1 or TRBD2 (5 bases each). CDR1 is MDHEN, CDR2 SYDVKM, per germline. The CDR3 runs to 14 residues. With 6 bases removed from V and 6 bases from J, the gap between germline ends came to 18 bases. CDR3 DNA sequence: TGTGCCAGCAGAGTTCCGGGACGGCCGACCGAGCAGTACTTC. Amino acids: CASRVPGRPTEQYF.

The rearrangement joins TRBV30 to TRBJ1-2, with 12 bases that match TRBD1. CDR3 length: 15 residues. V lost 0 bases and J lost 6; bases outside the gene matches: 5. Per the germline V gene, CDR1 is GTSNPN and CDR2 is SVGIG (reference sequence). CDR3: CAWSVRDRGPDGYTF. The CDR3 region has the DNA TGTGCCTGGAGTGTACGGGACAGGGGGCCGGATGGCTACACCTTC.

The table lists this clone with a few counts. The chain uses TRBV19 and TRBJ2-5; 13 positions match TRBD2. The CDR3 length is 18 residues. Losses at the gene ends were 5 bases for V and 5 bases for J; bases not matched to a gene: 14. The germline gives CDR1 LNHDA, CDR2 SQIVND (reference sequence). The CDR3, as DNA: TGTGCCAGTAGTCATATACCGGGACTAGCGGGGTCGAGGGAGACCCAGTACTTC. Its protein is CASSHIPGLAGSRETQYF.

The CDR3 reads CASRPSFQETQYF. CDR3 in DNA: TGTGCCAGCCGACCGAGTTTCCAAGAGACCCAGTACTTC. The V and J genes are TRBV6-5 and TRBJ2-5; D is unresolved. In germline, CDR1 is MNHEY, CDR2 SVGAGI. V gave up 8 bases and J gave up 1 base, with 11 bases separating them. CDR3 length equals 13 residues.